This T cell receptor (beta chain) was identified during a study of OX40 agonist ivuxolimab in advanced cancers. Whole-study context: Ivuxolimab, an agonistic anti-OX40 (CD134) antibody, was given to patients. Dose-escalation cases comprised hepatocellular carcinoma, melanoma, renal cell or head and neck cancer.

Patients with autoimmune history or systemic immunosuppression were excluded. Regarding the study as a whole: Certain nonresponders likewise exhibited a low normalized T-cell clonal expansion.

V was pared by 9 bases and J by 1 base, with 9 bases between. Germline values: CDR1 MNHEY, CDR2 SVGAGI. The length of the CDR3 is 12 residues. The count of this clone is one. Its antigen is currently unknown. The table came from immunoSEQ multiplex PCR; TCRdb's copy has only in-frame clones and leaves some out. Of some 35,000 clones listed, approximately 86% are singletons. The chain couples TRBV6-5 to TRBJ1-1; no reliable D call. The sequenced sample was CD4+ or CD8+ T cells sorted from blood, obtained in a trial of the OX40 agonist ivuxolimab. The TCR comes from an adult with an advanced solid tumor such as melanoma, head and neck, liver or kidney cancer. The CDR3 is CASMAWNTEAFF. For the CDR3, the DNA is TGTGCCAGTATGGCGTGGAACACTGAAGCTTTCTTT.